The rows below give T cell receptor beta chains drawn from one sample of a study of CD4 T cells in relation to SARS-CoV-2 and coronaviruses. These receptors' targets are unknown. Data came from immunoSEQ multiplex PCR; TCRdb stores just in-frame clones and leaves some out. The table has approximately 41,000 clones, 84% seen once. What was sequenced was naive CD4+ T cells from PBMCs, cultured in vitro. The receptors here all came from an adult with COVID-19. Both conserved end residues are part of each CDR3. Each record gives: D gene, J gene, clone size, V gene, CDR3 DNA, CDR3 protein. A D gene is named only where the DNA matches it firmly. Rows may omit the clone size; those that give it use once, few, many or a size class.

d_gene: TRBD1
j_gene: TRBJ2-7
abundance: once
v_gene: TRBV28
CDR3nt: TGTGCCAGCAGTCCCGGGACAGGTCCTTCCTACGAGCAGTACTTC
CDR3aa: CASSPGTGPSYEQYF

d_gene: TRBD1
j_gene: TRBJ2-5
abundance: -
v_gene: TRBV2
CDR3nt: TGTGCCAGCAGTGATCGACAGGGGGCAGGAGAGACCCAGTACTTC
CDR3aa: CASSDRQGAGETQYF

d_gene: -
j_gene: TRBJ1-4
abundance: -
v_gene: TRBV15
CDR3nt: TGTGCCACCAGCAGAGATTTGATTCACAAACTGTTTTTT
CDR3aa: CATSRDLIHKLFF

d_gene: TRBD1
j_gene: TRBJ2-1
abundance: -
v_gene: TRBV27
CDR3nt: TGTGCCAGCACCCGGTGGGGGACAGGGAGCTCCTACAATGAGCAGTTCTTC
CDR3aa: CASTRWGTGSSYNEQFF

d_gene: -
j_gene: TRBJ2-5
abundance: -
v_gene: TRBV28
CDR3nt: TGTGCCAGCAGTCCTCGACCCCGGGATGAGACCCAGTACTTC
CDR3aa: CASSPRPRDETQYF

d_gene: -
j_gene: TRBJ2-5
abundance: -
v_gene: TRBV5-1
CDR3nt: TGCGCCAGCAGCCCGGGCCCGAGGGAAGAGACCCAGTACTTC
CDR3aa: CASSPGPREETQYF

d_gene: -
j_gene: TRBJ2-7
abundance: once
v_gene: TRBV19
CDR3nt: TGTGCCAGTAGGGAAGACGGGGCAACCTACGAGCAGTACTTC
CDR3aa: CASREDGATYEQYF

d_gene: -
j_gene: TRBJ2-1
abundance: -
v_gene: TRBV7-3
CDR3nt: TGTGCCAGCAGCTTGCAGGGATACAATGAGCAGTTCTTC
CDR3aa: CASSLQGYNEQFF

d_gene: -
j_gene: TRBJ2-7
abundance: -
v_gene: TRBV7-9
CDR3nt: TGTGCCAGCAGCCTTTTTCCCTACGAGCAGTACTTC
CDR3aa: CASSLFPYEQYF

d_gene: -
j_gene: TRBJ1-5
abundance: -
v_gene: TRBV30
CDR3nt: TGTGCCTGGAGTGTAGTGGGGGGCAATCAGCCCCAGCATTTT
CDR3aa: CAWSVVGGNQPQHF

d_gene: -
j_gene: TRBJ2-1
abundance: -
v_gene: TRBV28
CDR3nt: TGTGCCAGCATCACAGGGAGTTTGAATGAGCAGTTCTTC
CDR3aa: CASITGSLNEQFF

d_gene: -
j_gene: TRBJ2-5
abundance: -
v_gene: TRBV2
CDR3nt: TGTGCCAGCAGTGAAGGTACCTTGAGGGACCAGTACTTC
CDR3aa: CASSEGTLRDQYF

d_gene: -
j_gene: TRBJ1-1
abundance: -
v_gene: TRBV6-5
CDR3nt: TGTGCCAGCAGTTATTCCGACAGGTTAGCTGAAGCTTTCTTT
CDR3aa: CASSYSDRLAEAFF

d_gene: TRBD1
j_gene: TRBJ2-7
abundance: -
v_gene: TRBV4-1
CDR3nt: TGCGCCAGCAGAAACCCGGGACAGGGTCTGAACGAGCAGTACTTC
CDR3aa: CASRNPGQGLNEQYF

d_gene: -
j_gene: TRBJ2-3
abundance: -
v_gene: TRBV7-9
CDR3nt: TGTGCCAGCAGTACCCGACAGGGCACAGATACGCAGTATTTT
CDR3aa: CASSTRQGTDTQYF

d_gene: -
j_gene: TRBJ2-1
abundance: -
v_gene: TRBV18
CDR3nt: TGTGCCAGCTCTCCCTCGGGCCGCGGTGCCTACAATGAGCAGTTCTTC
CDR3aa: CASSPSGRGAYNEQFF

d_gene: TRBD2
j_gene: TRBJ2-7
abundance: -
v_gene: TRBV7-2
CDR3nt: TGTGCCAGCAGCTCAATTGGGACTAGCGGGAGGGCCTACGAGCAGTACTTC
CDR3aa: CASSSIGTSGRAYEQYF

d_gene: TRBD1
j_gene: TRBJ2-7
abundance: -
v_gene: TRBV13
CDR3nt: TGTGCCAGCAGCCAAGAAAACGACAGGGGGCTTCGCGAGCAGTACTTC
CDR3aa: CASSQENDRGLREQYF

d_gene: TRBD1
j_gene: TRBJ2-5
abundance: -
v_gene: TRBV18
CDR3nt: TGTGCCAGCTCACCCCGGGACAGGGGGAAAGAGACCCAGTACTTC
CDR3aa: CASSPRDRGKETQYF

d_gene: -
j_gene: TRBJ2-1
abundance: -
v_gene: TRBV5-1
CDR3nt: TGCGCCAGCAGCTTGGTTTTTCCTGCTGAGCAGTTCTTC
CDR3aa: CASSLVFPAEQFF

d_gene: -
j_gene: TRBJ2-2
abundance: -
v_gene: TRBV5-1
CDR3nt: TGCGCCAGCAGCTTATTGGTCGCGGATACCGGGGAGCTGTTTTTT
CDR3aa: CASSLLVADTGELFF

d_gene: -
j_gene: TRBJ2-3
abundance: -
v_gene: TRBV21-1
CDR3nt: TGTGCCAGCAGCAATGGGGGGGTTGCAGATACGCAGTATTTT
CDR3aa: CASSNGGVADTQYF

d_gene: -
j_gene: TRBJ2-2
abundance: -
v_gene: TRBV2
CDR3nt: TGTGCCAGGCGGGGCCCCGGGGAGCTGTTTTTT
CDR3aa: CARRGPGELFF

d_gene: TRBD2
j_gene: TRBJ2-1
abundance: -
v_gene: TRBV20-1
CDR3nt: TGCAGTGCTAGTGGATCCCTAGCGGGAGAGGTTGAGCAGTTCTTC
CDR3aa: CSASGSLAGEVEQFF

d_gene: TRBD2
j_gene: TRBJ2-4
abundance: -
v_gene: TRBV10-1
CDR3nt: TGCGCCAGCAGTGGGACTAGCGGGACCACAAAAAACATTCAGTACTTC
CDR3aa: CASSGTSGTTKNIQYF

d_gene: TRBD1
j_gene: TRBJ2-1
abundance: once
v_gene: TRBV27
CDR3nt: TGTGCCAGCAGTCGGACAGGGGCTGGCAATGAGCAGTTCTTC
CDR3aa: CASSRTGAGNEQFF

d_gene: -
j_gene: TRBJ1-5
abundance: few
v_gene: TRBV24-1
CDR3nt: TGTGCCACCAGTGAAAGCAATCAGCCCCAGCATTTT
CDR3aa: CATSESNQPQHF

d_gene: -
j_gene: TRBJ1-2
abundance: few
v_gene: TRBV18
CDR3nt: TGTGCCAGCTCACCGGGTAGGGATGGCTACACCTTC
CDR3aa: CASSPGRDGYTF

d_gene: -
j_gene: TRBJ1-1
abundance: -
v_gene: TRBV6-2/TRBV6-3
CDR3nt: TGTGCCAGCAGTTACGTCACCGAAGCTTTCTTT
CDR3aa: CASSYVTEAFF

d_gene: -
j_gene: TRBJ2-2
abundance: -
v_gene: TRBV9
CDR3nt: TGTGCCAGCAGCGCCGCCTTGGCGGGCGGGCTGTTTTTT
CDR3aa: CASSAALAGGLFF

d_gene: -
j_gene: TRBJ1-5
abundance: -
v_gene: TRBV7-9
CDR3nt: TGTGCCAGCAGCTTATACTATCAGCCCCAGCATTTT
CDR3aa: CASSLYYQPQHF

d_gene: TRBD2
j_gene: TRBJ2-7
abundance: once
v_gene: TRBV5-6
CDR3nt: TGTGCCAGCAGCGGGCGAGCGGGAGGGCTTAAAGAGCAGTACTTC
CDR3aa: CASSGRAGGLKEQYF

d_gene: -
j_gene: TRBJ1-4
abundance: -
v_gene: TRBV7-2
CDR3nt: TGTGCCAGCAGCTTAGGACAGAGGGGGTCTAATGAAAAACTGTTTTTT
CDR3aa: CASSLGQRGSNEKLFF

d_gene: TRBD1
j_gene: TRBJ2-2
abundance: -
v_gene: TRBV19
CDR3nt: TGTGCCAGTTATACCGGGACAGGGGGCAAAGCGATCACCGGGGAGCTGTTTTTT
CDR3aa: CASYTGTGGKAITGELFF

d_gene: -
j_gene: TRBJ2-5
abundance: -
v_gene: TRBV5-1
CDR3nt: TGCGCCAGTTCGGAGTACCAAGAGACCCAGTACTTC
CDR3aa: CASSEYQETQYF

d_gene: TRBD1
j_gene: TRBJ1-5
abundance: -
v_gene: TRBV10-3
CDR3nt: TGTGCCATCAGTGCTTCCGGGACAGGGGATCAGCCCCAGCATTTT
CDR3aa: CAISASGTGDQPQHF

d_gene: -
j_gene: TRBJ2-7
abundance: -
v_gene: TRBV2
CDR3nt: TGTGCCAGCAGTGAAGGAACGGGGTGGAACTACGAGCAGTACTTC
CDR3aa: CASSEGTGWNYEQYF

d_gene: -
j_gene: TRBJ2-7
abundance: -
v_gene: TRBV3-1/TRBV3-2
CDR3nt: TGTGCCAGCAGCGAAGCAGGTGGCAGGCTCGGGCAGCAGTACTTC
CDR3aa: CASSEAGGRLGQQYF

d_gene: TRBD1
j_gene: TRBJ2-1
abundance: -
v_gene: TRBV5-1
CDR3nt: TGCGCCAGCAGCTTGGAGGCAGGGGGCTTCCACCTGAGGGATAATGAGCAGTTCTTC
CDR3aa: CASSLEAGGFHLRDNEQFF

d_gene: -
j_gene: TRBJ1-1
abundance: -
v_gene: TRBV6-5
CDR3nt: TGTGCCAGCAGTTACCCCCGTGTGGGGCAAACTTTCTTT
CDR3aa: CASSYPRVGQTFF

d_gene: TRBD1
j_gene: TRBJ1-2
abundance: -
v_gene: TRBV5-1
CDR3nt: TGCGCCAGCAGCAAGGGACAGGGGGACGGCTACACCTTC
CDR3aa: CASSKGQGDGYTF

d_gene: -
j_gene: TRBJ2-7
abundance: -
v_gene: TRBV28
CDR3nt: TGTGCCAGCAGTTCTCCCGGAACTAGTTTTATAGGCGAGTACGAGCAGTACTTC
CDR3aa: CASSSPGTSFIGEYEQYF

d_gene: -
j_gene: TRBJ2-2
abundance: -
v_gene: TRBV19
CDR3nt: TGTGCCAGTAACTTGGGGGGCACCGGGGAGCTGTTTTTT
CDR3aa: CASNLGGTGELFF

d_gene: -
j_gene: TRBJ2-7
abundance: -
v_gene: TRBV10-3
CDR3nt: TGTGCCTCGGGGGCCAGGGAAACCGGGGAGCAGTACTTC
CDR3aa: CASGARETGEQYF

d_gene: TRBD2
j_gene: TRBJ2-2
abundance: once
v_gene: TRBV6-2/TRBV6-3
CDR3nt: TGTGCCAGCAGTTACTCCGGGACTACAAACACCGGGGAGCTGTTTTTT
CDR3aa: CASSYSGTTNTGELFF

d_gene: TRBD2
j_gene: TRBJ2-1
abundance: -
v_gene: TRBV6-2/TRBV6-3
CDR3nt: TGTGCCAGCAGTCTTGGGCTAGCGGGAGGGCCGAAGAATGAGCAGTTCTTC
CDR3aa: CASSLGLAGGPKNEQFF

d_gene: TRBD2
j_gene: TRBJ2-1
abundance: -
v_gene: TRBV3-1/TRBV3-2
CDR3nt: TGTGCCAGCAGCCAAACCCCGGGACTAGCTCAAAGCTCCTACAATGAGCAGTTCTTC
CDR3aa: CASSQTPGLAQSSYNEQFF

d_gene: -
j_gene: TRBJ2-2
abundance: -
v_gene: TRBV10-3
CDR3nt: TGTGCCATCAGTGCAGTGGGGGGCAAGGACACCGGGGAGCTGTTTTTT
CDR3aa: CAISAVGGKDTGELFF

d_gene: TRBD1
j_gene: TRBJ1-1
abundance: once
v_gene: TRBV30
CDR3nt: TGTGCCTGGAGTACCCTTGGACAGGGGGACACTGAAGCTTTCTTT
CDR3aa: CAWSTLGQGDTEAFF

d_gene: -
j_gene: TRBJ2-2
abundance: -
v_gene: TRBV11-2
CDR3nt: TGTGCCAGCAGCCTAACTCCGTCCCCGAACACCGGGGAGCTGTTTTTT
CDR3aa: CASSLTPSPNTGELFF

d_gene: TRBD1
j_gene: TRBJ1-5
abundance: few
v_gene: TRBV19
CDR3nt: TGTGCCAGTAGTAGGGGACAGGGGGGACATCAGCCCCAGCATTTT
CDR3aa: CASSRGQGGHQPQHF

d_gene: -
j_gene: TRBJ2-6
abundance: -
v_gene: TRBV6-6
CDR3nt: TGTGCCACCCACGGGGCTGGCTCTGGGGCCAACGTCCTGACTTTC
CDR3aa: CATHGAGSGANVLTF

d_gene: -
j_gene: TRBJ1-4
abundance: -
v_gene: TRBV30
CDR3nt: TGTGCCTGGAGTGGCACGGCCAGGGGTGAAAAACTGTTTTTT
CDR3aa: CAWSGTARGEKLFF

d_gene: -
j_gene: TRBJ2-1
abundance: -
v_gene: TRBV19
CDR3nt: TGTGCCAGTAGTGCGACAGGAAACAATGAGCAGTTCTTC
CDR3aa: CASSATGNNEQFF

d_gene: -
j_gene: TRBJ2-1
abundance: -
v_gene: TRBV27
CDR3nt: TGTGCCAGCAGTTCCACCGGGACGCCAGAGTTCTTC
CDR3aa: CASSSTGTPEFF

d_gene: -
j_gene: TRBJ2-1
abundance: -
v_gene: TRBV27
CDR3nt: TGTGCCAGCAGCTCCGGGAACAATGAGCAGTTCTTC
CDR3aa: CASSSGNNEQFF

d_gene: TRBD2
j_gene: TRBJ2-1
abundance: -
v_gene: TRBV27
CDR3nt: TGTGCCAGCAGTCCCTTACTAGCGGGAGTGGTAAATGAGCAGTTCTTC
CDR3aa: CASSPLLAGVVNEQFF

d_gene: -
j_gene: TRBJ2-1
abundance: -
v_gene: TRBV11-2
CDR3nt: TGTGCCAGCAGCTTAGAGCGGAACCCGACCTACAATGAGCAGTTCTTC
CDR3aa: CASSLERNPTYNEQFF